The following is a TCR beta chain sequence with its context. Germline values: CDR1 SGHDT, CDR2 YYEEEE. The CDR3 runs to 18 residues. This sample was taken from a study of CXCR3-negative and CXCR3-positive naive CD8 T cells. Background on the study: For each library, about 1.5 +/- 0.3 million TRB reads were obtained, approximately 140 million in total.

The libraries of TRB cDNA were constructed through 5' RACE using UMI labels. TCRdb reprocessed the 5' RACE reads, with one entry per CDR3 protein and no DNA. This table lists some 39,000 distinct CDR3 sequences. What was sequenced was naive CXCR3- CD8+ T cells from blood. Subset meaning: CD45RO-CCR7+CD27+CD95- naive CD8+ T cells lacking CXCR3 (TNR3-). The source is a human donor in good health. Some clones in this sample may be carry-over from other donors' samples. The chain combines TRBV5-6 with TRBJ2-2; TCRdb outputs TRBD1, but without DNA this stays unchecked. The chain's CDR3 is CASTVRPDRVSNTGELFF.